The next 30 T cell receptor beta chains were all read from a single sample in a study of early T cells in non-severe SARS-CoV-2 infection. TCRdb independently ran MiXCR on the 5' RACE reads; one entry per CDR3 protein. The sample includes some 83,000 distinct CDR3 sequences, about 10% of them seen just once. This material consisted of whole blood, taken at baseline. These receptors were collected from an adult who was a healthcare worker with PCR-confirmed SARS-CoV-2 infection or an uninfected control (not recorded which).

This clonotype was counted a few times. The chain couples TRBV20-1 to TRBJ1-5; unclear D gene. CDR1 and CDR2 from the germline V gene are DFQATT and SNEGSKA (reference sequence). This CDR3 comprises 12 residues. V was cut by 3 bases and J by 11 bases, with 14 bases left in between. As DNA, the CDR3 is TGCAGTGCTAGTCCAGGAGGGTCAGCCCAGCATTTT. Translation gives CSASPGGSAQHF.

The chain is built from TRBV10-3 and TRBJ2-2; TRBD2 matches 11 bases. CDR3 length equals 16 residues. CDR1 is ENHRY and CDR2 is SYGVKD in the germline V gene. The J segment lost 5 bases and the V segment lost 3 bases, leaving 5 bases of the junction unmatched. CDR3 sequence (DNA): TGTGCCATCAGTGAAATTTGGACTAGCGGGACCGGGGAGCTGTTTTTT. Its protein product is CAISEIWTSGTGELFF.

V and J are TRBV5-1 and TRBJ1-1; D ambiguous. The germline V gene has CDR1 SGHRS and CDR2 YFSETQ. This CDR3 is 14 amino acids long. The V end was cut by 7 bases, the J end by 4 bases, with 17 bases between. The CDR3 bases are TGCGCCAGCTCCGAGGGTCTCGACGGCACTGAAGCTTTCTTT. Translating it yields CASSEGLDGTEAFF.

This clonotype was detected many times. Here the CDR3 DNA reads TGTGCCAGCAGCCCCAGGACGGAGTATGGCTACACCTTC. Its translation is CASSPRTEYGYTF. J is TRBJ1-2 and V is TRBV7-3; D uncertain. The V end lost 5 bases, the J end lost 5 bases, and 12 bases lay between the germline ends. The CDR3 covers 13 residues. The germline CDR1 and CDR2 sequences are SGHTA and FQGTGA.

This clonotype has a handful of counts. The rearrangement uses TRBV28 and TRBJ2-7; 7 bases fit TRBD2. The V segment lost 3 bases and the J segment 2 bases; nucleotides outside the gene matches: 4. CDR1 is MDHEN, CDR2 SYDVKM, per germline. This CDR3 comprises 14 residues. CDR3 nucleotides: TGTGCCAGCAGTTTGGGGCTAGCGGCCTACGAGCAGTACTTC. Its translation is CASSLGLAAYEQYF.

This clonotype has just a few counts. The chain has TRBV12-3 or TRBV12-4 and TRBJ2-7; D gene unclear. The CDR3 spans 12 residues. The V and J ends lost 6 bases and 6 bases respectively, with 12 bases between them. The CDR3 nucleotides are TGTGCCAGCAGGGGGTTAGCCCCCGAGCAGTACTTC. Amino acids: CASRGLAPEQYF.

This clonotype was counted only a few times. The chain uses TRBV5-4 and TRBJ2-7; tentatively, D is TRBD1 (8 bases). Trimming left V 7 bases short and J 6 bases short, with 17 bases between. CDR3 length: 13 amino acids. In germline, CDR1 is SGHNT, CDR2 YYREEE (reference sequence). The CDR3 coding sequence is TGTGCCAGCGGGACAGGCGGGAGTCCCGAGCAGTACTTC. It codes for CASGTGGSPEQYF.

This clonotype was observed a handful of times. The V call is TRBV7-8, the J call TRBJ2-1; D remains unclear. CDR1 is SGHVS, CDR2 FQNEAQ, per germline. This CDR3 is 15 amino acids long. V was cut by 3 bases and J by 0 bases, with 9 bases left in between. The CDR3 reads CASSFGPSSYNEQFF. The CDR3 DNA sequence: TGTGCCAGCAGCTTCGGCCCGAGCTCCTACAATGAGCAGTTCTTC.

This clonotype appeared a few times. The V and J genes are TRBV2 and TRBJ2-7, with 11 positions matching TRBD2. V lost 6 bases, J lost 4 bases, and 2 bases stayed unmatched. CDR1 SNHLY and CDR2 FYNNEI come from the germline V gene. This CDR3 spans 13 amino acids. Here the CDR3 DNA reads TGTGCCAGCAGGCTAGCGGGAGGTTACGAGCAGTACTTC. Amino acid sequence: CASRLAGGYEQYF.

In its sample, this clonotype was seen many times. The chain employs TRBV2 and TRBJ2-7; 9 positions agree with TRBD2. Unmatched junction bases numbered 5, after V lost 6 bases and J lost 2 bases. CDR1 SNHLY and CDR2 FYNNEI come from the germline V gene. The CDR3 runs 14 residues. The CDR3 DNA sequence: TGTGCCAGCAGGCGGCTAGCGGGACCCTACGAGCAGTACTTC. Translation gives CASRRLAGPYEQYF.

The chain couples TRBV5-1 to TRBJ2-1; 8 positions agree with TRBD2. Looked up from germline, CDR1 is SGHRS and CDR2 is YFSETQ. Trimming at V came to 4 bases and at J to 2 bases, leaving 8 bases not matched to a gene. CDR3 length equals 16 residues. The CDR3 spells CASSPGLDYPYNEQFF. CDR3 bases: TGCGCCAGCAGCCCGGGACTAGATTACCCCTACAATGAGCAGTTCTTC. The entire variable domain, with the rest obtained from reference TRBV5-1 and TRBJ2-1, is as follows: KAGVTQTPRYLIKTRGQQVTLSCSPISGHRSVSWYQQTPGQGLQFLFEYFSETQRNKGNFPGRFSGRQFSNSRSEMNVSTLELGDSALYLCASSPGLDYPYNEQFFGPGTRLTVL.

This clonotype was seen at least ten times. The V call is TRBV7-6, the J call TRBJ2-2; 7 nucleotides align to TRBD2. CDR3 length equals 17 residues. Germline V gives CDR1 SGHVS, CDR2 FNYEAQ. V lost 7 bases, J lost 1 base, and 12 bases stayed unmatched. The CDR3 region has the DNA TGTGCCAGCACCACCCGGCCGGCTAGCGGGAACACCGGGGAGCTGTTTTTT. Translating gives CASTTRPASGNTGELFF.

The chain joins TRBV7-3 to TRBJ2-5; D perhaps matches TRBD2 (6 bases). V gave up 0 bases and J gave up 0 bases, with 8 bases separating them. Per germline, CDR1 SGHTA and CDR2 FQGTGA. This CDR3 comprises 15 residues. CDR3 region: CASSLTLADQETQYF. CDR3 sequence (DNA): TGTGCCAGCAGCTTAACATTAGCGGACCAAGAGACCCAGTACTTC.

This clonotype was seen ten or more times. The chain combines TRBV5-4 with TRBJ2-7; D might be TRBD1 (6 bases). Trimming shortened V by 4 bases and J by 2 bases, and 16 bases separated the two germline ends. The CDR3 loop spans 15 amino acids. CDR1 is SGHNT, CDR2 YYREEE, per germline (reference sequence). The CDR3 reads CASSRGHLMTYEQYF. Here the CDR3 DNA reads TGTGCCAGCAGCCGGGGACACCTCATGACCTACGAGCAGTACTTC.

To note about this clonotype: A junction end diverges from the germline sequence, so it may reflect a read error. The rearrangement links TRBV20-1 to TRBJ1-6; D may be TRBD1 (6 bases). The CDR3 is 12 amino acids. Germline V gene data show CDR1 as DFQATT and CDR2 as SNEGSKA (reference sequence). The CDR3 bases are TGCAGTGCCGCAGGAGGGCAGGGGACGGAAACCTTT. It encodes CSAAGGQGTETF.

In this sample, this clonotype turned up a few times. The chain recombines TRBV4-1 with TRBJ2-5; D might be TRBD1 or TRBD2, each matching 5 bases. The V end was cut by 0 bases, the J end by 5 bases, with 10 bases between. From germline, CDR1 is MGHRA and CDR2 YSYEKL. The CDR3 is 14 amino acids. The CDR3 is CASSQEEGLETQYF. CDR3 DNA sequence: TGCGCCAGCAGCCAAGAAGAGGGGCTGGAGACCCAGTACTTC.

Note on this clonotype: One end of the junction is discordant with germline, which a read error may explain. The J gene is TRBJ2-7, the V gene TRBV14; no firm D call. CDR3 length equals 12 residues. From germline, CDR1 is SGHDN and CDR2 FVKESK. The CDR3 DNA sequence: TGTGCCAGCAGCCAAGTCTCCCACGAACAGTACTTC. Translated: CASSQVSHEQYF.

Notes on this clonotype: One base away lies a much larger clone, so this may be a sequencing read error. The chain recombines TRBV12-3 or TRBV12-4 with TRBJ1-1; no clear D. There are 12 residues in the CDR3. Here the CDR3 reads CAGSLDGRKAFF. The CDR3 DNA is TGTGCCGGCAGTTTAGACGGTCGAAAAGCTTTCTTT.

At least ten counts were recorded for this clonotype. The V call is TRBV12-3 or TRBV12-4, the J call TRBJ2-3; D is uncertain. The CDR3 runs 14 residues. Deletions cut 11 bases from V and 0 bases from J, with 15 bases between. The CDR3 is CAGRRGGSTDTQYF. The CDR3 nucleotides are TGTGCCGGTCGACGAGGCGGTAGCACAGATACGCAGTATTTT.

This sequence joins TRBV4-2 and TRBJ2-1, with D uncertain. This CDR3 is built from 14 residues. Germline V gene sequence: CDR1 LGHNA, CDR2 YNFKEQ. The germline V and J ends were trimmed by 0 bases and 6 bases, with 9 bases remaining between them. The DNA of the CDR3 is TGTGCCAGCAGCCAAGAGCACCATCCCAATGAGCAGTTCTTC. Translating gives CASSQEHHPNEQFF.

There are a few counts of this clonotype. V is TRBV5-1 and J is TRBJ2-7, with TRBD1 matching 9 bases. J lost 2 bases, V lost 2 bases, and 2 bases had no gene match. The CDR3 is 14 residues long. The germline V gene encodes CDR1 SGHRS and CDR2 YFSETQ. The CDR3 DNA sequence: TGCGCCAGCAGCTTAAGACAGGGGGCCTACGAGCAGTACTTC. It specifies CASSLRQGAYEQYF.

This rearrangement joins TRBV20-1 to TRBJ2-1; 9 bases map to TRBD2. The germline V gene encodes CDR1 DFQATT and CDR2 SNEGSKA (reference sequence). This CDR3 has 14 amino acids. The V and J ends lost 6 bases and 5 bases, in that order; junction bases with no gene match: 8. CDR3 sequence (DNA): TGCAGTGCACCTCTAGCGGGAAGGGACAATGAGCAGTTCTTC. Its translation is CSAPLAGRDNEQFF.

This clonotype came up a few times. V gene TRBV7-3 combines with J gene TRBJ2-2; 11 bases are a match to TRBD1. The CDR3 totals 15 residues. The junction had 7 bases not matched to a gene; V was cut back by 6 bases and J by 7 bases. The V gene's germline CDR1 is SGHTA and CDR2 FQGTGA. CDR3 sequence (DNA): TGTGCCAGCAGGAGGGACAGGGGGTACTACGGGGAGCTGTTTTTT. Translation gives CASRRDRGYYGELFF.

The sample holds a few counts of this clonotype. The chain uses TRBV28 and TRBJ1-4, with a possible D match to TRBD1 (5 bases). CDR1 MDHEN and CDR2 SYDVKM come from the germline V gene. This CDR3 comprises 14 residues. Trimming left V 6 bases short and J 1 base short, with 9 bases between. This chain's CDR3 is CASRQGLTNEKLFF. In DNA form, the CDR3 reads TGTGCCAGCAGGCAGGGTCTAACTAATGAAAAACTGTTTTTT.

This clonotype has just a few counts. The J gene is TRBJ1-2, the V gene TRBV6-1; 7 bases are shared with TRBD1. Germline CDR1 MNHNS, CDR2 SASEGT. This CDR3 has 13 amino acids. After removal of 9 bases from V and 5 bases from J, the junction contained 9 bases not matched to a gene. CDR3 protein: CASEAGGTYGYTF. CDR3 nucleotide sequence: TGTGCCAGTGAGGCAGGGGGGACGTATGGCTACACCTTC.

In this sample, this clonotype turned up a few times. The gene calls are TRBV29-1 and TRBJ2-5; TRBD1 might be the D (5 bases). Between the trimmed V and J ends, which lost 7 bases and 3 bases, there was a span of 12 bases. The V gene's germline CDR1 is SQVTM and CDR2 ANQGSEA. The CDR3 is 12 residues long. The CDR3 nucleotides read TGCAGCGCCCAAGGGGCTAAAGAGACCCAGTACTTC. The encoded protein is CSAQGAKETQYF. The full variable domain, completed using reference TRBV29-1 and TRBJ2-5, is SAVISQKPSRDICQRGTSLTIQCQVDSQVTMMFWYRQQPGQSLTLIATANQGSEATYESGFVIDKFPISRPNLTFSTLTVSNMSPEDSSIYLCSAQGAKETQYFGPGTRLLVL.

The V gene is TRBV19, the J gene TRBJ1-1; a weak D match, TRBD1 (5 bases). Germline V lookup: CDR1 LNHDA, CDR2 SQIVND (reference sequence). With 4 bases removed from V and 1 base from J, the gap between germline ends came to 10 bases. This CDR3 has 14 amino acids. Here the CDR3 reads CASSKNQGNTEAFF. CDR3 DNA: TGTGCCAGTAGTAAGAACCAGGGGAACACTGAAGCTTTCTTT.

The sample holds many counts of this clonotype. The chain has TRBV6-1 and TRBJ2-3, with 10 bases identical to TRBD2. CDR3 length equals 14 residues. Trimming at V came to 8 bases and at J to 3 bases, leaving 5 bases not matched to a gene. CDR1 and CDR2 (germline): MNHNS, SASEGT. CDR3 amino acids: CASAQREGTDTQYF. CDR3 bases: TGTGCCAGCGCCCAGCGGGAGGGAACAGATACGCAGTATTTT.

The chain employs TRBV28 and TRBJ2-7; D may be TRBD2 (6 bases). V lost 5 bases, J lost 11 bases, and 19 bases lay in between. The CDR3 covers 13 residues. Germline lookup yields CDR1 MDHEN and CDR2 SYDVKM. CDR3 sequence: CASSPWDRRGEYF. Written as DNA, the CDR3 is TGTGCCAGCAGTCCCTGGGACCGTCGCGGGGAGTACTTC.

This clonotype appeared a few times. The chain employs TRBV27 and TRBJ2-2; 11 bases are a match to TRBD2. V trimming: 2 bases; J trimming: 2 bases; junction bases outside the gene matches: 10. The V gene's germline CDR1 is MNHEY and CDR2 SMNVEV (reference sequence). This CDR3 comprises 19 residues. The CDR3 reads CASSLLIAGGQLNTGELFF. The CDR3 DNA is TGTGCCAGCAGTTTACTTATAGCGGGAGGGCAATTAAACACCGGGGAGCTGTTTTTT.